The 4 T cell receptor beta chains below all came from one sample that was sequenced in a study of HIV-infected patients and healthy controls. TCRdb passed the 5' RACE reads through MiXCR, listing each CDR3 protein once. Altogether around 64,000 distinct CDR3 sequences are present, about a sixth being singletons, with the ten largest covering approximately 5%. Sequencing was done on a sample of CD4+ T cells from blood. These TCRs come from a human donor in good health.

V usage is TRBV27 and J usage is TRBJ2-7; weak D call: TRBD1 (5 bases). This CDR3 has 15 amino acids. The V end was cut by 7 bases, the J end by 3 bases, with 19 bases between. Germline-derived CDR1 and CDR2 are MNHEY and SMNVEV (reference sequence). DNA of the CDR3: TGTGCCAGCAAGTTTCGGTTGCAGGGCCTCTACGAGCAGTACTTC. Residues: CASKFRLQGLYEQYF.

This clonotype has just a few counts. The rearrangement uses TRBV7-9 and TRBJ2-3; TRBD2 is a possible D gene (5 bases). V was trimmed by 2 bases and J by 0 bases, leaving 12 bases between them. Per germline, CDR1 SEHNR and CDR2 FQNEAQ (reference sequence). CDR3 size: 16 residues. The CDR3 loop is CASSLTRTSSTDTQYF. The CDR3 region has the DNA TGTGCCAGCAGCTTAACTAGGACGTCTAGCACAGATACGCAGTATTTT.

The table lists this clonotype with many counts. The V gene is TRBV20-1, the J gene TRBJ1-3, with 7 bases lining up with TRBD1. CDR1 DFQATT and CDR2 SNEGSKA come from the germline V gene (reference sequence). Trimming took 5 bases from V and 2 from J; bases not matched to a gene: 0. The CDR3 runs 12 residues. The chain's CDR3 is CSAQGAGNTIYF. Written as DNA, the CDR3 is TGCAGTGCTCAGGGGGCTGGAAACACCATATATTTT.

This clonotype was seen at least ten times. V usage is TRBV28 and J usage is TRBJ2-7; TRBD2 matches at 8 bases. V shed 6 bases, J shed 0 bases, and the junction held 7 bases outside the gene matches. Germline-derived CDR1 and CDR2 are MDHEN and SYDVKM. The CDR3 spans 15 residues. For the CDR3, the DNA is TGTGCCAGCAGACTCAGCGGGAGCTCCTCCTACGAGCAGTACTTC. This gives the protein CASRLSGSSSYEQYF.